The T cell receptor (beta chain) under discussion was sequenced for a study of T-cell reconstitution after alpha-beta-depleted transplantation in children. Using unique molecular identifiers, the investigators prepared the TCRbeta library. TCRdb re-called the PCR reads through MiXCR, storing one row per CDR3 protein. The table shows around 800,000 distinct CDR3 sequences, with less than 20% occurring only once. This CDR3 has 14 amino acids. Trimming removed 11 bases at V and 4 bases at J, with 18 bases between. From germline, CDR1 is KGHSH and CDR2 LQKENI. Only a few counts were recorded for this clonotype.

Sample: PBMCs, mostly from graft donor cells, taken 360 days after TCRalphabeta/CD19-depleted stem cell transplant. The gene calls are TRBV18 and TRBJ2-1; tentatively, D is TRBD2 (7 bases). This sequence originates from a male patient under 18 who had a stem cell transplant for acute lymphoblastic leukemia, so the T cells may come from the graft donor. The CDR3 loop is CAVGASGVYNEQFF. CDR3 DNA sequence: TGTGCCGTGGGGGCTAGCGGAGTATACAATGAGCAGTTCTTC.